Detailed here is one TCR beta chain. Its antigen remains unknown. These data belong to a study of OX40 agonist ivuxolimab in advanced cancers. General study findings and limits: Clonal expansion was seen in CD4+ and CD8+ blood T cells by week 6 at 0.1 to 3.0 mg/kg.

Germline V lookup: CDR1 KGHSH, CDR2 LQKENI. Germline trimming cut 4 bases from V and 0 bases from J; bases unmatched to any gene: 11. The CDR3 length is 18 residues. The method was immunoSEQ multiplex PCR; TCRdb's version includes in-frame clones alone and lacks a portion of them. Seen here are fewer than 70,000 clones, 80% to 95% observed once, and the top ten hold about 0.44%. This sequence was found in an adult with an advanced solid tumor such as melanoma, head and neck, liver or kidney cancer. Sequenced here: CD4+ or CD8+ T cells sorted from blood, sampled in a trial of the OX40 agonist ivuxolimab. The genes are TRBV18 and TRBJ1-4; 7 nucleotides agree with TRBD1. CDR3: CASSLRQGPDSTNEKLFF. DNA of the CDR3: TGTGCCAGCTCACTTAGACAGGGACCCGATTCAACTAATGAAAAACTGTTTTTT.